The clone carrying this T cell receptor (beta chain) has more than one count but fewer than ten. The data belong to a study of regulatory T cells in long-lasting Graves disease. Turning to the study itself: Disease was considered persistent Graves' disease after over 5 years of antithyroid drugs (with positive TSH receptor antibodies).

iRepertoire HTBI primers and Arm-PCR of CDR3 regions built TCR beta libraries. Each CDR3 protein is one row after TCRdb ran MiXCR on the multiplex PCR reads. The sample has roughly 360,000 distinct CDR3 sequences, approximately 25% seen once. CDR3 length: 15 amino acids. Germline CDR1 reads MNHEY; CDR2 reads SMNVEV (reference sequence). V was pared by 0 bases and J by 8 bases, with 2 bases of the junction left unmatched. Time point meaning: persistent/refractory GD, antithyroid drugs over 5 years with positive TRAb. PBMC-extracted RNA yielded the TCR library. Nine milliliters of peripheral blood were taken and placed in EDTA tubes.

The source was peripheral blood mononuclear cells (PBMCs), collected when the disease was refractory, from a patient treated with antithyroid drugs. The source of this sequence is a woman in her thirties or forties with Graves disease. The rearrangement links TRBV27 to TRBJ1-6; the match to TRBD1 covers 9 bases. The CDR3 sequence is CASSLSGTGHSPLHF. The CDR3 nucleotides read TGTGCCAGCAGTTTATCAGGGACAGGGCATTCACCCCTCCACTTT.